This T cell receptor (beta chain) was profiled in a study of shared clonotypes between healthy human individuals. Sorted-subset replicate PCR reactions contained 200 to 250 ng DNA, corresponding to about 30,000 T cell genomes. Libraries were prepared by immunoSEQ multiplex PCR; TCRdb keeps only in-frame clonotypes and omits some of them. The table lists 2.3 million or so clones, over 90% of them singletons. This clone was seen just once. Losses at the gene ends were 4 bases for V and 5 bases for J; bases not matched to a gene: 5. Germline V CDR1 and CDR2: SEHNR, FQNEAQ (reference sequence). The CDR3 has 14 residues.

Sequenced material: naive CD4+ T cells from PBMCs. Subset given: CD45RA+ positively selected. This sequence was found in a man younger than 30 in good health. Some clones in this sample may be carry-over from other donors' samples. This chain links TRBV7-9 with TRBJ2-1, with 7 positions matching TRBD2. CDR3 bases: TGTGCCAGCAGCTCCGGGACTATGAACAATGAGCAGTTCTTC. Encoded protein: CASSSGTMNNEQFF.